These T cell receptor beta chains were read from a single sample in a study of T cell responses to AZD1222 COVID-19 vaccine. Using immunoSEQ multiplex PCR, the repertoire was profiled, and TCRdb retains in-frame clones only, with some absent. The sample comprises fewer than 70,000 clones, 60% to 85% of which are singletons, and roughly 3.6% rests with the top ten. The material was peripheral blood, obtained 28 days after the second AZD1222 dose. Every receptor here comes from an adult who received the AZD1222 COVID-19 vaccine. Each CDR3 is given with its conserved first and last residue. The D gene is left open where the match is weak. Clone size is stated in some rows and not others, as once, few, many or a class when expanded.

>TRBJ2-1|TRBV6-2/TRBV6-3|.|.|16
TGTGCCAGCAGTTACTATAGCGGACAGGTGGGGGGTGAGCAGTTCTTC
CASSYYSGQVGGEQFF
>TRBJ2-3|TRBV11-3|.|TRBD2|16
TGTGCCAGCAGCTCTCTAGCGGGGGGCCTCACAGATACGCAGTATTTT
CASSSLAGGLTDTQYF
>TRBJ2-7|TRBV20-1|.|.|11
TGCAGTGCTAGTACCCTCTACGAGCAGTACTTC
CSASTLYEQYF
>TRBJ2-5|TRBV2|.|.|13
TGTGCCAGCAGGAGTGGGTCGGGGGAGACCCAGTACTTC
CASRSGSGETQYF
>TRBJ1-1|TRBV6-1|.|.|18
TGTGCCAGCAGTGAAGCGAGGGGGGCAGGGCTGGGGAGGACTGAAGCTTTCTTT
CASSEARGAGLGRTEAFF
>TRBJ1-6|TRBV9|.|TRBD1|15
TGTGCCAGCAGCGTTACGGGACAGGGGAATTCACCCCTCCACTTT
CASSVTGQGNSPLHF
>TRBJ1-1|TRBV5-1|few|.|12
TGCGCCAGCAGCTTTGGCGACACTGAAGCTTTCTTT
CASSFGDTEAFF
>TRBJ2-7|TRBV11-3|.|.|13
TGTGCCAGCAGCTTCAGGGATTCCTACGAGCAGTACTTC
CASSFRDSYEQYF
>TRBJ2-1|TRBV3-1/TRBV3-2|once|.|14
TGTGCCAGCAGCCAGGTGGGGGTTTCCAATGAGCAGTTCTTC
CASSQVGVSNEQFF
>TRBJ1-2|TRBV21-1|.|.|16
TGTGCCAGCACCCAAACCCGGGGGGACAGGGAGTCTCGCTACACCTTC
CASTQTRGDRESRYTF
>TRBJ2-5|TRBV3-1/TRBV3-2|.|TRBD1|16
TGTGCCAGCAGCCCCCGGACCCCGGGACAGGGAGAGACCCAGTACTTC
CASSPRTPGQGETQYF
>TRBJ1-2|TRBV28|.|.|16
TGTGCCAGCAGTGGAGGAGGGGCCCCGATTAACTATGGCTACACCTTC
CASSGGGAPINYGYTF
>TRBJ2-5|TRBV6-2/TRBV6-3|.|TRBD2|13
TGTGCCAGCAGTAGGACTAGCCTAGAGACCCAGTACTTC
CASSRTSLETQYF
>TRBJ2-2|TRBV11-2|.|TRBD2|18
TGTGCCAGCAGCTTATTACGGGGGGGCCGTAGCGACACCGGGGAGCTGTTTTTT
CASSLLRGGRSDTGELFF
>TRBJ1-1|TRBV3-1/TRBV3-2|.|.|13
TGTGCCAGCAGCCAAGAAGGCGGGGTTGAAGCTTTCTTT
CASSQEGGVEAFF
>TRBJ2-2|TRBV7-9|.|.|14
TGTGCCACCATGGACCCGATGAACACCGGGGAGCTGTTTTTT
CATMDPMNTGELFF
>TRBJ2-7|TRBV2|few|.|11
TGTGCCAGCACCACAGAATACGAGCAGTACTTC
CASTTEYEQYF
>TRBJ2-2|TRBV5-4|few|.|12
TGTGCCAGCATGGGGCCGGGCGGGGAGCTGTTTTTT
CASMGPGGELFF
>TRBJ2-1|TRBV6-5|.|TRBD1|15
TGTGCCAGCAGACCCATGGACAGGGACTACAATGAGCAGTTCTTC
CASRPMDRDYNEQFF
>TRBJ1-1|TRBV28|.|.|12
TGTGCCAGAGGGGGGACGAACACTGAAGCTTTCTTT
CARGGTNTEAFF
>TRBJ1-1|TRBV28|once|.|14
TGTGCCAGCAGGACTCCCCAGGGTTTACTTGAAGCTTTCTTT
CASRTPQGLLEAFF
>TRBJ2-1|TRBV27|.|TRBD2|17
TGTGCCAGCAGTCGTCGACTAGCGGGGACCCTCATGGATGAGCAGTTCTTC
CASSRRLAGTLMDEQFF
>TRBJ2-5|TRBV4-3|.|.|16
TGCGCCAGCAGCCAAGGGATCGACAGAAGCCAAGAGACCCAGTACTTC
CASSQGIDRSQETQYF
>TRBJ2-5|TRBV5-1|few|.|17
TGCGCCAGCAGCTTGGCCGGGGGTAGCGGTGGGGAAGAGACCCAGTACTTC
CASSLAGGSGGEETQYF
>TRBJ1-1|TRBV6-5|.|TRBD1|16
TGTGCCAGCAGTTACTCAATTGGGGACAGTGACACTGAAGCTTTCTTT
CASSYSIGDSDTEAFF
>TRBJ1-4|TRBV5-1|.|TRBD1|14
TGCGCCAGCAGCCTGGGACAGCGGAATGAAAAACTGTTTTTT
CASSLGQRNEKLFF
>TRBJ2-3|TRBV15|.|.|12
TGTGCCACCAGCCGGGACGGGGATACGCAGTATTTT
CATSRDGDTQYF
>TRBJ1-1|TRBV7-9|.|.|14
TGTGCCAGCAGCTTGATGGCGGATAACACTGAAGCTTTCTTT
CASSLMADNTEAFF
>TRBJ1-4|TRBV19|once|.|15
TGTGCCAGTAGCCACCCCCCCGGGACGTCTGAAAAACTGTTTTTT
CASSHPPGTSEKLFF
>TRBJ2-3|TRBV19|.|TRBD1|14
TGTGCCAGTAGCACTCAGGGGGCACACGATACGCAGTATTTT
CASSTQGAHDTQYF
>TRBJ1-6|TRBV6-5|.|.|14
TGTGCCAGCAGTCCGCCGGGAAGTCGTTCACCCCTCCACTTT
CASSPPGSRSPLHF
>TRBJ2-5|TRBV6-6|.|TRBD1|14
TGTGCCAGCAGTTACGGGACAGGGGAAGAGACCCAGTACTTC
CASSYGTGEETQYF
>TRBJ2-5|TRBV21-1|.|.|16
TGTGCCAGCAGCAAAAGTCCGACTAGCGGCCAAGAGACCCAGTACTTC
CASSKSPTSGQETQYF
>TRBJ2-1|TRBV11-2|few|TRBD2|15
TGTGCCAGCAGCTCCGGACTAGCGGCACACAATGAGCAGTTCTTC
CASSSGLAAHNEQFF
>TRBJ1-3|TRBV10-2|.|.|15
TGCGCCAGCAGCCGTGGGGCGGAGTCCGGAAACACCATATATTTT
CASSRGAESGNTIYF
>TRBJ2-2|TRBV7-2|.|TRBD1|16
TGTGCCAGCAGCTGGGACAGGGTGTCTAACACCGGGGAGCTGTTTTTT
CASSWDRVSNTGELFF
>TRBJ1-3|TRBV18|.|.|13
TGTGCCAGCTCACCAACCTCTGGAAACACCATATATTTT
CASSPTSGNTIYF
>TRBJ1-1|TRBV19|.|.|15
TGTGCCAGTATTAGCCAACCAGGATTCGGCACTGAAGCTTTCTTT
CASISQPGFGTEAFF
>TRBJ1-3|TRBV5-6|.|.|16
TGTGCCAGCAGCTTCTTGGGGGCAGGGGCTGGAAACACCATATATTTT
CASSFLGAGAGNTIYF
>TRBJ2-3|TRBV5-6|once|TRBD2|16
TGTGCCAGCAGCTTGTATGGACTAGCTCGCACAGATACGCAGTATTTT
CASSLYGLARTDTQYF
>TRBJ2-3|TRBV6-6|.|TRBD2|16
TGTGCCAGCAGCAATGGACTAGCGGGGGGGCCAGATACGCAGTATTTT
CASSNGLAGGPDTQYF
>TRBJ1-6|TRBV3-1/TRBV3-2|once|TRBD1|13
TGTGCCAGCAGCCACGGGACAGGTGTTCCCCTCCACTTT
CASSHGTGVPLHF
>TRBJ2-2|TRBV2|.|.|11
TGTGCCAGCAGCCGGTGGACGGAGCTGTTTTTT
CASSRWTELFF
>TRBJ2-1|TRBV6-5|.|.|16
TGTGCCAGCAGTTATTCCACTGATACCACCTACAATGAGCAGTTCTTC
CASSYSTDTTYNEQFF
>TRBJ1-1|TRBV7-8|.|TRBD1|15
TGTGCCAGCAGCACGGGACAGGGGAGGGATACTGAAGCTTTCTTT
CASSTGQGRDTEAFF
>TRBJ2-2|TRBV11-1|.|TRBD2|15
TGTGCCAGCAACCGGGGCGGGGGAAACACCGGGGAGCTGTTTTTT
CASNRGGGNTGELFF
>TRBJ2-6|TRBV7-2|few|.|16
TGTGCCAGCAGCCTTGACAGCGACGCTTGGGCCAACGTCCTGACTTTC
CASSLDSDAWANVLTF
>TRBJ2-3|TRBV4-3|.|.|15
TGCGCCAGCAGCCAAGACTCAAGTAGCGCAGATACGCAGTATTTT
CASSQDSSSADTQYF
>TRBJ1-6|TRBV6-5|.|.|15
TGTGCCAGCAGTACAAAGGGGGAAGGGAATTCACCCCTCCACTTT
CASSTKGEGNSPLHF
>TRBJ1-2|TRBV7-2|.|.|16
TGTGCCAGCAGCCCCTCTGGTGGCAGCCAAGGATATGGCTACACCTTC
CASSPSGGSQGYGYTF
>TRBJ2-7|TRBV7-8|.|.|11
TGTGCCAGCAGCGATCAGGGCGAGCAGTACTTC
CASSDQGEQYF
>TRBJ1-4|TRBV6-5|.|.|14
TGTGCCAGCAGACCGACAGTAGATAATGAAAAACTGTTTTTT
CASRPTVDNEKLFF
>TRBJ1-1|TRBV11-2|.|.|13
TGTGCCAGCAGCTTGAAACGGAACACTGAAGCTTTCTTT
CASSLKRNTEAFF
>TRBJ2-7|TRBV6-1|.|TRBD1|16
TGTGCCAGCAGTGAGCCCGGGACAGGGCCGTCCTACGAGCAGTACTTC
CASSEPGTGPSYEQYF